A single sample is the source of the 16 T cell receptor beta chains below, sequenced in a study of CD8+CD57+ T cells in acquired aplastic anemia. CD8+CD57+ cell expansion, shown by flow cytometry, had occurred in the patients selected for sequencing. Genomic DNA served as template for TCR beta VDJ and CDR3 profiling. TCRdb called the reads again in MiXCR, with one record for every CDR3 protein. The profile shows about 120,000 distinct CDR3 sequences, about 60% of them singletons. The specimen was sorted CD4+, CD8+, or CD8+CD57+ T cells (not recorded which) from PBMCs. The source is a human donor with aplastic anemia.

This clonotype was detected ten times or more. The genes are TRBV11-2 and TRBJ2-7; perhaps TRBD2 as D (6 bases). The V end was cut by 7 bases, the J end by 5 bases, with 12 bases between. CDR1 is SGHAT, CDR2 FQNNGV, per germline. This CDR3 spans 12 amino acids. The CDR3: CASTGGVDEQYF. CDR3 sequence (DNA): TGTGCCAGCACCGGGGGAGTCGACGAGCAGTACTTC.

This clonotype was counted between two and nine times. CDR3: CASQQGGHNEQFF. DNA of the CDR3: TGTGCCAGTCAGCAAGGGGGGCACAATGAGCAGTTCTTC. The rearrangement links TRBV25-1 to TRBJ2-1; D may be TRBD1 or TRBD2 (6 bases each). V lost 9 bases and J 5 bases, leaving 14 bases between the germline ends. Germline CDR1 reads MGHDK; CDR2 reads SYGVNS. The CDR3 totals 13 residues.

The V gene is TRBV2, the J gene TRBJ2-1, with 11 bases matching TRBD2. The CDR3 totals 14 residues. Germline trimming cut 6 bases from V and 6 bases from J; bases unmatched to any gene: 4. The V gene's germline CDR1 is SNHLY and CDR2 FYNNEI. The CDR3 coding sequence is TGTGCCAGCAGATTAGCGGGAGGGCCCAATGAGCAGTTCTTC. It encodes CASRLAGGPNEQFF.

This clonotype was picked up many times. V gene TRBV2 combines with J gene TRBJ2-1; 9 bases line up with TRBD1. CDR3 length equals 16 residues. Trimming at V came to 4 bases and at J to 9 bases, leaving 13 bases not matched to a gene. CDR1 is SNHLY and CDR2 is FYNNEI in the germline V gene. CDR3 nucleotides: TGTGCCAGCAGTGGGACAGGGGTTACTATCTATGGTGAGCAGTTCTTC. Translation gives CASSGTGVTIYGEQFF.

The rearrangement joins TRBV20-1 to TRBJ2-5; 8 bases are shared with TRBD2. Germline V gives CDR1 DFQATT, CDR2 SNEGSKA (reference sequence). The trim removed 3 bases at V and 4 bases at J, leaving 4 bases unmatched. The CDR3 loop spans 13 amino acids. CDR3 nucleotide sequence: TGCAGTGCTAGTGATCTAGCGGGAGAGACCCAGTACTTC. Its protein product is CSASDLAGETQYF.

Points on this clonotype: The conserved phenylalanine or tryptophan is not found at the CDR3 terminus, so this likely reflects a read error. The gene calls are TRBV2 and TRBJ2-5, with 7 bases fitting TRBD1. The V and J ends lost 3 bases and 5 bases, in that order; junction bases with no gene match: 3. CDR3 size: 13 residues. Looked up from germline, CDR1 is SNHLY and CDR2 is FYNNEI. The CDR3 nucleotides read TGTGCCAGCAGTGACGGACAGGAGGAGACCCAGTACCTC. This encodes CASSDGQEETQYL.

The chain combines TRBV7-8 with TRBJ1-2; the D is unclear. CDR3 length: 13 amino acids. The ends were cut back, 6 bases at V and 2 bases at J, with 10 bases in the middle. Per germline, CDR1 SGHVS and CDR2 FQNEAQ. The CDR3 protein is CASRRRENYGYTF. The DNA for the CDR3 is TGTGCCAGCAGGCGTAGGGAGAACTATGGCTACACCTTC.

This clonotype turned up a few times. The chain recombines TRBV19 with TRBJ2-3; D is unresolved. The germline gives CDR1 LNHDA, CDR2 SQIVND (reference sequence). The ends were cut back, 3 bases at V and 1 base at J, with 8 bases in the middle. The CDR3 covers 14 residues. The CDR3 loop is CASSMDRGTDTQYF. Written as DNA, the CDR3 is TGTGCCAGTAGTATGGATCGGGGCACAGATACGCAGTATTTT.

This clonotype was seen once. V and J are TRBV10-3 and TRBJ2-5, with D possibly being TRBD2 (6 bases). V shed 6 bases and J shed 7 bases, with 15 bases lying between them. CDR1 is ENHRY and CDR2 is SYGVKD in the germline V gene. The length of the CDR3 is 13 residues. As DNA, the CDR3 is TGTGCCATCAGGTCTTTCCTCGGGGGGACCCAGTACTTC. This translates into CAIRSFLGGTQYF.

The chain combines TRBV7-3 with TRBJ2-3; the D gene is possibly TRBD1 (6 bases). Trimming shortened V by 3 bases and J by 2 bases, and 15 bases separated the two germline ends. Germline CDR1 is SGHTA and CDR2 is FQGTGA. The CDR3 totals 16 residues. This CDR3 is CASSLNQGQPTDTQYF. CDR3 in DNA: TGTGCCAGCAGCTTGAACCAAGGACAGCCCACAGATACGCAGTATTTT.

This clonotype was seen at least ten times. The chain uses TRBV19 and TRBJ2-7, with TRBD1 matching 7 bases. CDR3 size: 14 residues. Germline V gene data show CDR1 as LNHDA and CDR2 as SQIVND (reference sequence). V lost 4 bases to trimming and J lost 2 bases; unmatched junction nucleotides: 5. As DNA, the CDR3 is TGTGCCAGTAGTACAACAGGGGTGCCCTACGAGCAGTACTTC. Translating gives CASSTTGVPYEQYF.

The count of this clonotype is one. The chain recombines TRBV7-8 with TRBJ2-3; unclear D gene. V lost 9 bases to trimming and J lost 2 bases, with 18 bases between them. Germline V gives CDR1 SGHVS, CDR2 FQNEAQ. The length of the CDR3 is 15 residues. The CDR3 region has the DNA TGTGCCAGTCGGAGCTTGGCACAGTCCACAGATACGCAGTATTTT. Translation gives CASRSLAQSTDTQYF.

At least ten counts were recorded for this clonotype. The rearrangement links TRBV2 to TRBJ2-1; 13 bases are shared with TRBD2. Trimming cost V 10 bases and J 13 bases; bases outside gene matches: 4. Germline V CDR1 and CDR2: SNHLY, FYNNEI. The CDR3 sequence is 11 residues long. Here the CDR3 DNA reads TGTGCCACCGGACTAGCGGGAGAACAGTTCTTC. Translating it yields CATGLAGEQFF.

This clonotype was observed a few times. Given a much more abundant clone one base away, this may be a read error. The V gene is TRBV2, the J gene TRBJ2-7; 7 bases line up with TRBD1. This CDR3 has 15 amino acids. Germline loops: CDR1 SNHLY, CDR2 FYNNEI. The chain's CDR3 is CASEPLAGGAYEQCF. CDR3 sequence (DNA): TGTGCCAGCGAGCCGCTCGCAGGGGGTGCCTACGAGCAGTGCTTC. The whole variable domain, filled in from reference TRBV2 and TRBJ2-7, reads EPEVTQTPSHQVTQMGQEVILRCVPISNHLYFYWYRQILGQKVEFLVSFYNNEISEKSEIFDDQFSVERPDGSNFTLKIRSTKLEDSAMYFCASEPLAGGAYEQCFGPGTRLTVT.

The rearrangement uses TRBV20-1 and TRBJ2-5; perhaps TRBD1 as D (5 bases). Germline loops: CDR1 DFQATT, CDR2 SNEGSKA (reference sequence). The CDR3 spans 13 residues. The V end was cut by 6 bases, the J end by 5 bases, with 16 bases between. The CDR3, as DNA: TGCAGTGCCGAAGAAGGGGCCAGGGAGACCCAGTACTTC. Amino acid sequence: CSAEEGARETQYF.

This chain connects TRBV7-3 to TRBJ2-7; 7 bases fit TRBD2. Germline-derived CDR1 and CDR2 are SGHTA and FQGTGA. The CDR3 covers 14 residues. Trimming cost V 8 bases and J 6 bases; bases outside gene matches: 13. This chain's CDR3 is CASHALTGGGEQYF. CDR3 nucleotides: TGTGCCAGCCATGCACTAACGGGAGGAGGCGAGCAGTACTTC.